This T cell receptor (beta chain) was recovered during a study of CD8+ T cells in alopecia areata. Study at large: Treatment comprised oral tofacitinib, 5 to 10 mg twice daily, in treated patients.

PBMCs were stained for CD3, CD4 and CD8, and CD4+ and CD8+ T cells were sorted. The sequencing template was cDNA reverse transcribed from extracted RNA. The method was immunoSEQ multiplex PCR; TCRdb's version includes in-frame clones alone and lacks a portion of them. The sample holds about 140,000 clones, roughly 61% seen once. This receptor was identified in a human donor with alopecia areata. The sequencing used CD4+ T cells sorted from blood, collected at week 0.

The CDR3 region is CSVETPGRTDTQYF. The CDR3 coding sequence is TGCAGCGTTGAAACCCCCGGAAGGACAGATACGCAGTATTTT. This chain connects TRBV29-1 to TRBJ2-3; D remains unclear. With 2 bases removed from V and 3 bases from J, the gap between germline ends came to 12 bases. CDR1 is SQVTM and CDR2 is ANQGSEA in the germline V gene. CDR3 length equals 14 residues.